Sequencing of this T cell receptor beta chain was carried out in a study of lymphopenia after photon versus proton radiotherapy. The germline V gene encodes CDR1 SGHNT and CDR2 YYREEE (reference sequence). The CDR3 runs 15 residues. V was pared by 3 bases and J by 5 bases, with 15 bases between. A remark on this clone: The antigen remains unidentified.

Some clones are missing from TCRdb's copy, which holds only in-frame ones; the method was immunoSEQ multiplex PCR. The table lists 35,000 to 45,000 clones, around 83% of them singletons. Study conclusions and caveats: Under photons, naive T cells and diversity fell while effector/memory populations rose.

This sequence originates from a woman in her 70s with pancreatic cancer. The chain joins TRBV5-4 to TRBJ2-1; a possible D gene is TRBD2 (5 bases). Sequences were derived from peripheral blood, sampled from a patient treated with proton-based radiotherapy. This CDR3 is CASSSGLRSDNEQFF. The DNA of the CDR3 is TGTGCCAGCAGCTCCGGACTTAGGAGCGACAATGAGCAGTTCTTC.